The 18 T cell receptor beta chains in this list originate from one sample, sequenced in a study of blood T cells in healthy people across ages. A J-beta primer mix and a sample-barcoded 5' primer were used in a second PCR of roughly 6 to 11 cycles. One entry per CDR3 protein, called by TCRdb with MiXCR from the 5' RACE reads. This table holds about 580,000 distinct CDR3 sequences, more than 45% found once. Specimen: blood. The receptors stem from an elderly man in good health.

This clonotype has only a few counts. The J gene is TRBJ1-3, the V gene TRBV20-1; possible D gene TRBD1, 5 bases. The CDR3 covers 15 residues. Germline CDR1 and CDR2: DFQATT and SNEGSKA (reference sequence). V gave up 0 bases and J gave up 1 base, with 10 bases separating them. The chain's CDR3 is CSARDLKGSGNTIYF. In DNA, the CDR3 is TGCAGTGCTAGAGATTTGAAGGGGTCTGGAAACACCATATATTTT.

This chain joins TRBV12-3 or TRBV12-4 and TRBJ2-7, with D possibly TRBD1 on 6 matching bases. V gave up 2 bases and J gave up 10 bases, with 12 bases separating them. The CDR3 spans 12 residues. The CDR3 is CASSLRGQIQYF. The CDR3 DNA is TGTGCCAGCAGTTTAAGGGGACAAATCCAGTACTTC.

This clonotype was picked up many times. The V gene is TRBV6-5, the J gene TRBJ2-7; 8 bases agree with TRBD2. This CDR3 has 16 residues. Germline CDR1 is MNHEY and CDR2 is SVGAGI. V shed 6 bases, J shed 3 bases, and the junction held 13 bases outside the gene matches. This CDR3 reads CASSQSSSGWDYEQYF. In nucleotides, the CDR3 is TGTGCCAGCAGCCAATCTTCTAGCGGGTGGGACTACGAGCAGTACTTC.

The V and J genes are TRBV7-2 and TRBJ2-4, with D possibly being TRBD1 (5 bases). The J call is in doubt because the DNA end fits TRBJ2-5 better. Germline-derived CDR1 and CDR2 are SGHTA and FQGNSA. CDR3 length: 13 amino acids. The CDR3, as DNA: TGTGCCAGCATCCAGGGCAGGAGAGAGACCCAGTACTTC. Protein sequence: CASIQGRRETQYF.

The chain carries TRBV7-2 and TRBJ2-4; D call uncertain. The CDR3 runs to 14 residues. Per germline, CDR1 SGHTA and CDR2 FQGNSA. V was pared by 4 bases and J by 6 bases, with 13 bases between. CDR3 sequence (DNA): TGTGCCAGCAGCTCACAGCTATTCGGAAACATTCAGTACTTC. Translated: CASSSQLFGNIQYF.

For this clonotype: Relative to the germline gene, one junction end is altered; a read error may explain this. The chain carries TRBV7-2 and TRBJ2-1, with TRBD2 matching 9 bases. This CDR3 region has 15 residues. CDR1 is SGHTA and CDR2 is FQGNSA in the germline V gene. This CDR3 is CASSTSGSIYSEQFF. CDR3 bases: TGTGCCAGCAGCACTAGCGGGTCCATCTACAGTGAGCAGTTCTTC.

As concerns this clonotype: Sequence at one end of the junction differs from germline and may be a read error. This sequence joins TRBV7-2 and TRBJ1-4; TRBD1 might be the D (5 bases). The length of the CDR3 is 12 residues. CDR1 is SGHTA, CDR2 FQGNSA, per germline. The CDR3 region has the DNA TGTGCTAGCAGCCAGGGACATGAAAAACTGTTTTTT. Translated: CASSQGHEKLFF.

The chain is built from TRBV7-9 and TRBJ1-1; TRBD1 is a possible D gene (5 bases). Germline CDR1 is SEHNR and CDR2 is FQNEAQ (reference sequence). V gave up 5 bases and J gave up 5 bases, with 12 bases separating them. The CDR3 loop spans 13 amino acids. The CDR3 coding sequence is TGTGCCAGCAGCCTAACGAAGGGGACTGAAGCTTTCTTT. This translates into CASSLTKGTEAFF.

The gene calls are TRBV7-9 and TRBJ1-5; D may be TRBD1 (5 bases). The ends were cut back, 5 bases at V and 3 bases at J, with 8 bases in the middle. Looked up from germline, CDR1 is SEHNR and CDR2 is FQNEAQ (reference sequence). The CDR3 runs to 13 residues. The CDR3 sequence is CASSRDPNQPQHF. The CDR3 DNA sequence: TGTGCCAGCAGCCGGGACCCCAATCAGCCCCAGCATTTT.

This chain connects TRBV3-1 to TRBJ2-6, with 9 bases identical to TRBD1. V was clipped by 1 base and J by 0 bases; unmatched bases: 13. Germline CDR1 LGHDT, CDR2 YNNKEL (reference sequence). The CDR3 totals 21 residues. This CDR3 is CASSQALFGGQGRSGANVLTF. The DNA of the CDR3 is TGTGCCAGCAGCCAAGCTCTATTTGGGGGACAGGGCCGCTCTGGGGCCAACGTCCTGACTTTC.

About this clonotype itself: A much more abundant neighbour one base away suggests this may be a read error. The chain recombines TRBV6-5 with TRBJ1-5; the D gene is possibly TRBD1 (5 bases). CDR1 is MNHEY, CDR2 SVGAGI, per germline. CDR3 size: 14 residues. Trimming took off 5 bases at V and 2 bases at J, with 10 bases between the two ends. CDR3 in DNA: TGTGCCAGCAGTGACCGGGGGGGCAATCAGCCCCAGCATTTT. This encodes CASSDRGGNQPQHF.

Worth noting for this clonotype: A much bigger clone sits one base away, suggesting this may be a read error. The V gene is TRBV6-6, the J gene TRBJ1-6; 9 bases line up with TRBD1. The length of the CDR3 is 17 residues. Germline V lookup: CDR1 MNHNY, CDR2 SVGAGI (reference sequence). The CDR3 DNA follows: TGTGCCAGCAGTTACCCCGAGTTCGGGACAGGGCAATCACCCCCCCACTTT. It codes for CASSYPEFGTGQSPPHF.

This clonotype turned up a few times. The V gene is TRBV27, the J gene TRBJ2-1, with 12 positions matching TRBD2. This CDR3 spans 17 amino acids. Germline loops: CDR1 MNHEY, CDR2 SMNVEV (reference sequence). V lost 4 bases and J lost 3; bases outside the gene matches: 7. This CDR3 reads CASSWRVTSGSYNEQFF. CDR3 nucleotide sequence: TGTGCCAGCAGTTGGCGAGTGACTAGCGGGAGCTACAATGAGCAGTTCTTC.

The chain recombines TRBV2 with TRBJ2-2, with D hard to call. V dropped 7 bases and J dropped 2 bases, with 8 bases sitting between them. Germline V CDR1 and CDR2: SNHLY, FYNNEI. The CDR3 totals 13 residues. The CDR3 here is CASKELNTGELFF. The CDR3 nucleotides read TGTGCCAGCAAGGAACTTAACACCGGGGAGCTGTTTTTT.

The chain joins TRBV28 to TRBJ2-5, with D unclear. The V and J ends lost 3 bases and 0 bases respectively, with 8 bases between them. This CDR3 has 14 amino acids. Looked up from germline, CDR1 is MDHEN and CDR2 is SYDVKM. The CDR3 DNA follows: TGTGCCAGCAGTTTGGGTCGGGACCAAGAGACCCAGTACTTC. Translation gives CASSLGRDQETQYF. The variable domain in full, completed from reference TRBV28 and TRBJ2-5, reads DVKVTQSSRYLVKRTGEKVFLECVQDMDHENMFWYRQDPGLGLRLIYFSYDVKMKEKGDIPEGYSVSREKKERFSLILESASTNQTSMYLCASSLGRDQETQYFGPGTRLLVL.

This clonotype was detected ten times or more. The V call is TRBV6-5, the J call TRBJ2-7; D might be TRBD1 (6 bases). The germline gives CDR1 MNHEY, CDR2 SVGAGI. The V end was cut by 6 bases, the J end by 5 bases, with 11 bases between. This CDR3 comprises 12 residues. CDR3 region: CASSPRGHEQYF. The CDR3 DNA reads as TGTGCCAGCAGCCCCAGGGGCCACGAGCAGTACTTC.

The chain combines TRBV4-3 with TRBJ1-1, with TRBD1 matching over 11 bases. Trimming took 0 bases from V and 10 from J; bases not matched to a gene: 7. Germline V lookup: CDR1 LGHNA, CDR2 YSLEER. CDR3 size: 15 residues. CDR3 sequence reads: CASSQDRGTGGPAFF. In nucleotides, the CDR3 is TGCGCCAGCAGCCAAGATCGAGGGACAGGGGGACCAGCTTTCTTT.

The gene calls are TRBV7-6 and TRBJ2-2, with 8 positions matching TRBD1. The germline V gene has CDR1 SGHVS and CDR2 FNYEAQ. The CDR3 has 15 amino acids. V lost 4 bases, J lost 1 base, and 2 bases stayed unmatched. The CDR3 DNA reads TGTGCCAGCAGCTCCAGGGGGCGGAACACCGGGGAGCTGTTTTTT. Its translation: CASSSRGRNTGELFF.